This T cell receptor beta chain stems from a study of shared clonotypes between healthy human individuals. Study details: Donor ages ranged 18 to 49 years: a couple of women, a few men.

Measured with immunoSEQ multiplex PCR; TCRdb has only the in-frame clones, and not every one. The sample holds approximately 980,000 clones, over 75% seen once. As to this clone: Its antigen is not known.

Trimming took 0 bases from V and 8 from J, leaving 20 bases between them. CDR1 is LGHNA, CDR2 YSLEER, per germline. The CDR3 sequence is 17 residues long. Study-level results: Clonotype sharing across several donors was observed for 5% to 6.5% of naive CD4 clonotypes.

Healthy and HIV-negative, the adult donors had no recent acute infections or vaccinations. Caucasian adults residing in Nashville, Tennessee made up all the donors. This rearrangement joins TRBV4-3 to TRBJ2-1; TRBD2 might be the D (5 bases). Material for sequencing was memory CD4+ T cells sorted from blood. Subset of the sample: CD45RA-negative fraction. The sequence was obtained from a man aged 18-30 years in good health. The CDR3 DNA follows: TGCGCCAGCAGCCAAGAGGGGAGCGTGAATAATGAGTATGAGCAGTTCTTC. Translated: CASSQEGSVNNEYEQFF.